This TCR beta chain was sequenced in a study of blood T cell repertoires in COVID-19. Study-level background: Samples came from the United States, Italy and Spain, spanning acute and convalescent COVID-19. PBMCs, B-cell-depleted T cells, or T cells were the source of the cDNA or gDNA that made up the material.

In the source study's methods: The authors estimated nucleated cell counts from reference gene primer amplification. This table comes from immunoSEQ multiplex PCR, and its TCRdb copy is limited to in-frame clones, with some not included. Clone size and the V and J calls come from that table; the DNA yielded D and trimming. The sample lists about 67,000 clones; 60% to 80% were seen once. The V gene end was trimmed by 1 base and the J gene end by 4 bases; junction bases not matched to a gene: 1. This CDR3 spans 14 amino acids. Looked up from germline, CDR1 is MGHRA and CDR2 is YSYEKL. The chain has TRBV4-1 and TRBJ2-7; 10 nucleotides line up with TRBD1. This TCR derives from a woman aged 60 to 75 with acute or convalescent COVID-19. Sequencing input: peripheral blood. For the CDR3, the DNA is TGCGCCAGCAGCCAAGCGGGACAGGGGTACGAGCAGTACTTC. Amino acid sequence: CASSQAGQGYEQYF.